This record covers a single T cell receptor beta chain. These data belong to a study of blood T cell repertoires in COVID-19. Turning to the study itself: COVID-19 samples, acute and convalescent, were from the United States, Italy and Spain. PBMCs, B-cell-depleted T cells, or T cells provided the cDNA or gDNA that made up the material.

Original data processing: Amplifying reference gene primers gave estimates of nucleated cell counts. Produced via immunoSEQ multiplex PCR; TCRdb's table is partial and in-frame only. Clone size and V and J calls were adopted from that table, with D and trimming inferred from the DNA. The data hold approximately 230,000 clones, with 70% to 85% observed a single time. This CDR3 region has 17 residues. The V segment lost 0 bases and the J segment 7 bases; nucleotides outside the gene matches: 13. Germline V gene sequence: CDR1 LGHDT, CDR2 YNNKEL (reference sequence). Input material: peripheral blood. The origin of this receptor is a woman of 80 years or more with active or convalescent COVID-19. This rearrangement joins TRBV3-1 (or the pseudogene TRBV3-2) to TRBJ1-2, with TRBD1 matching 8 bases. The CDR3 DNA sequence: TGTGCCAGCAGCCAAGATCTCCGGGCAGGGGGCATGGGTGGCTACACCTTC. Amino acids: CASSQDLRAGGMGGYTF.